This TCR beta chain is drawn from a study of identical twins. Study-level findings and limits: Within beta out-of-frame sequences, the excess sharing observed between twins was weaker.

The CDR3 contains 17 residues. V was trimmed by 2 bases and J by 9 bases, leaving 20 bases between them. Germline CDR1 MNHEY, CDR2 SMNVEV (reference sequence). This clonotype was recorded many times. No antigen is known for it. Unique molecular identifiers were present on cDNA, and template switching added a universal primer site. One entry per CDR3 protein results from TCRdb running MiXCR on the 5' RACE reads. Here the sample spans more than 650,000 distinct CDR3 sequences, over 5% being singletons. All of the donors were Caucasians in good health. The chain recombines TRBV27 with TRBJ1-6, with D perhaps TRBD1 (6 bases). Input material: naive T cells sorted from blood. The TCR was taken from a young man in good health. The CDR3 protein is CASSLRGFAGIVSPLHF. In nucleotides, the CDR3 is TGTGCCAGCAGTTTAAGGGGGTTCGCAGGCATTGTTTCACCCCTCCACTTT.